This TCR beta chain originates from a study of blood T cell repertoires in COVID-19. Study overall: Italy, Spain and the United States were the sources of the convalescent and acute COVID-19 samples.

Those enrolled, adults aged 18 to 89 years, came from roughly 22 US areas. Trimming removed 10 bases at V and 2 bases at J, with 10 bases between. CDR3 length: 12 residues. Profiled with immunoSEQ multiplex PCR; TCRdb holds only in-frame clones, not every one. The sample has over 200,000 clones, more than 75% seen once; the top ten hold 15%. Sample: PBMCs or T cells enriched from blood (not recorded which). This TCR was sampled from a man aged 18 to 30 who had recovered from COVID-19. The chain links TRBV12-3 or TRBV12-4 to TRBJ2-3, with D tentatively TRBD1 (5 bases). CDR3 in DNA: TGTGCCACTGAACAGGACACAGATACGCAGTATTTT. Residues: CATEQDTDTQYF.